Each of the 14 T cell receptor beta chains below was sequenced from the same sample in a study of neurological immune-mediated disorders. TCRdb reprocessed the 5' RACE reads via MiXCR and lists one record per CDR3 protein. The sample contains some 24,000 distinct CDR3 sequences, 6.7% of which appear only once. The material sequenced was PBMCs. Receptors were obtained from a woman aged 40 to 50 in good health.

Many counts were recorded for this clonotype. This chain's CDR3 is CASSPGLTTSTDTQYF. The CDR3 region has the DNA TGCGCCAGCAGCCCCGGGCTTACGACCAGCACAGATACGCAGTATTTT. This rearrangement joins TRBV5-1 to TRBJ2-3; D gene uncertain. The V end was cut by 4 bases, the J end by 0 bases, with 15 bases between. This CDR3 region has 16 residues. Germline CDR1 and CDR2: SGHRS and YFSETQ.

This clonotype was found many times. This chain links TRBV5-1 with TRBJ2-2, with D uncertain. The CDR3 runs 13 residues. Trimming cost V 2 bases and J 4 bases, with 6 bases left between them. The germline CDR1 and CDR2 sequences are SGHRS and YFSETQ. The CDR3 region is CASSLAITGELFF. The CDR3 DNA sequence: TGCGCCAGCAGCTTAGCCATCACCGGGGAGCTGTTTTTT.

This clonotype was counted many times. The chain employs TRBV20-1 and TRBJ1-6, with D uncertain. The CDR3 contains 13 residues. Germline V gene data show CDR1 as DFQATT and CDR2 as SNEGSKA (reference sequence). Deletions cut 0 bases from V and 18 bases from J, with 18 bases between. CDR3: CSARDWQDDPDHF. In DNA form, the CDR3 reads TGCAGTGCTAGAGATTGGCAGGATGACCCCGACCACTTT.

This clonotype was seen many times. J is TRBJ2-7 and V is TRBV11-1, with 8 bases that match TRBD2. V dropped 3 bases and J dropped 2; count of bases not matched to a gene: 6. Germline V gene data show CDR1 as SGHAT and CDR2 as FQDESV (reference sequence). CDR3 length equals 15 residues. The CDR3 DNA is TGTGCCAGCAGCTTTCCTCGGACTAGCCCCTACGAGCAGTACTTC. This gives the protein CASSFPRTSPYEQYF.

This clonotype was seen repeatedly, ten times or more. CDR3 sequence (DNA): TGTGCCATCAGTACCACAGGGACCACAGATACGCAGTATTTT. Its protein is CAISTTGTTDTQYF. The chain joins TRBV10-3 to TRBJ2-3, with D perhaps matching TRBD1 (6 bases). The ends were cut back, 5 bases at V and 2 bases at J, with 11 bases in the middle. CDR3 size: 14 residues. Germline loops: CDR1 ENHRY, CDR2 SYGVKD.

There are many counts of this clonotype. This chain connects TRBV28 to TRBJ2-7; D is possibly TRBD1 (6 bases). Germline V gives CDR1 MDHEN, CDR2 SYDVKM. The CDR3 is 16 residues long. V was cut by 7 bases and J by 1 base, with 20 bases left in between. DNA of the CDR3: TGTGCCAGCACCCTCACAGGCTCAGGGGCGTCCTACGAGCAGTACTTC. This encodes CASTLTGSGASYEQYF.

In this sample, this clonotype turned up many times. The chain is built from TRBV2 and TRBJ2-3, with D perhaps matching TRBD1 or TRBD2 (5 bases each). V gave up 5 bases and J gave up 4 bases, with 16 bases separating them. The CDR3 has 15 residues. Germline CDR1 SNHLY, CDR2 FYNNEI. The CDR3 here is CASSRDGLLADTQYF. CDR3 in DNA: TGTGCCAGCAGTCGGGACGGACTCCTTGCAGATACGCAGTATTTT.

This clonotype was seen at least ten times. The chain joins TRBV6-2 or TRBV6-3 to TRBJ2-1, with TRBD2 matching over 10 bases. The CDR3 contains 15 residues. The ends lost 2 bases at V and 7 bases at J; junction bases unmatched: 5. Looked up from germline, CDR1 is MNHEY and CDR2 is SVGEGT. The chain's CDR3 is CASSYVLAGRNEQFF. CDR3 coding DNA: TGTGCCAGCAGTTACGTACTAGCGGGACGGAATGAGCAGTTCTTC.

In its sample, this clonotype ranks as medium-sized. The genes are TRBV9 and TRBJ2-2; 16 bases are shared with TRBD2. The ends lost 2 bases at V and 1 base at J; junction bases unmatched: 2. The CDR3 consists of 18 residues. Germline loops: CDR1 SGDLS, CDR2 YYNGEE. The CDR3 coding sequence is TGTGCCAGCAGCGTGGGACTAGCGGGGGGGCGGAACACCGGGGAGCTGTTTTTT. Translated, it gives CASSVGLAGGRNTGELFF.

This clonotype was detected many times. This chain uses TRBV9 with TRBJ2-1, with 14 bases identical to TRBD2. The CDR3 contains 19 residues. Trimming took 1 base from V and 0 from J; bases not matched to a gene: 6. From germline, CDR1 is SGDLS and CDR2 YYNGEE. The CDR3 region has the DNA TGTGCCAGCAGCGTATCGAGACTAGCGGGAGGGAGCTCCTACAATGAGCAGTTCTTC. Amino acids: CASSVSRLAGGSSYNEQFF.

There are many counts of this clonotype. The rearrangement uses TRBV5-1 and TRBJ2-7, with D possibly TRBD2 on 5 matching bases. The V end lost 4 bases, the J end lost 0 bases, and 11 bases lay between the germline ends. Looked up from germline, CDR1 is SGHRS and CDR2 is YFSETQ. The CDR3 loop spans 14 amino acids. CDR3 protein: CASSPREYSYEQYF. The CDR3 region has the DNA TGCGCCAGCAGCCCCCGGGAATACTCCTACGAGCAGTACTTC.

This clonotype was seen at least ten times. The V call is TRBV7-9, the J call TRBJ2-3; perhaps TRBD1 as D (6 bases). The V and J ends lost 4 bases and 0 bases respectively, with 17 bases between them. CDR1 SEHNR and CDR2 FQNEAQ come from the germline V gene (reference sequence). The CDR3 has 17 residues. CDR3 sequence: CASSSWERTASTDTQYF. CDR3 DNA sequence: TGTGCCAGCAGCTCCTGGGAGAGGACAGCTAGCACAGATACGCAGTATTTT.

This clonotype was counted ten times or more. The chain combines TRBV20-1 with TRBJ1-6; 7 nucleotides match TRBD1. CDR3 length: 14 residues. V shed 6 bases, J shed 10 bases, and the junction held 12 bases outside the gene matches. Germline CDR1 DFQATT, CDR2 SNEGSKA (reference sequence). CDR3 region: CSARGQIVGSPLHF. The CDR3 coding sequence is TGCAGTGCCAGGGGACAGATTGTCGGGTCACCCCTCCACTTT.

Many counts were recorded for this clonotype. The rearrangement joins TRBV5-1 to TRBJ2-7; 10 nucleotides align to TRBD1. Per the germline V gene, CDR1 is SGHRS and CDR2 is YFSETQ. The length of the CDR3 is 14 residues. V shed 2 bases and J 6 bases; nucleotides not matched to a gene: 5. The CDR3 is CASSFGTGEAEQYF. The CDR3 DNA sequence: TGCGCCAGCAGCTTTGGGACAGGGGAGGCCGAGCAGTACTTC.